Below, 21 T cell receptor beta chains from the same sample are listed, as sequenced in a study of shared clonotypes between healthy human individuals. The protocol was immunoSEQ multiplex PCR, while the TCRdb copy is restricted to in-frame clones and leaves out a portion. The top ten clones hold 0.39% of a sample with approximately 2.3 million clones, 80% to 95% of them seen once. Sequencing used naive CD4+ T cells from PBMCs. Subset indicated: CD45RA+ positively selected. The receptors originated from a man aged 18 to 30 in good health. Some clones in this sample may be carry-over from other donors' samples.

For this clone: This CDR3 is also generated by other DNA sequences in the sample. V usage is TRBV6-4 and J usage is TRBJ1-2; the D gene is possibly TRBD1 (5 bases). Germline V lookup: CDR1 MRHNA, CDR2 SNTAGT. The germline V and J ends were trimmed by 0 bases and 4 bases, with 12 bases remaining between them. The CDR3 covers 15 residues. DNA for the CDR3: TGTGCCAGCAGTGACTCGAGAGCAGGGAGCTATGGCTACACCTTC. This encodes CASSDSRAGSYGYTF.

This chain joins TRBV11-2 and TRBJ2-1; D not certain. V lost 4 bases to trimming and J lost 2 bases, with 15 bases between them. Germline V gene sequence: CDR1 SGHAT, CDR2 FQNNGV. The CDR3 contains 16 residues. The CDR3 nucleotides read TGTGCCAGCAGCTCCCCCTCAGCGTATGCCTACAATGAGCAGTTCTTC. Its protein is CASSSPSAYAYNEQFF.

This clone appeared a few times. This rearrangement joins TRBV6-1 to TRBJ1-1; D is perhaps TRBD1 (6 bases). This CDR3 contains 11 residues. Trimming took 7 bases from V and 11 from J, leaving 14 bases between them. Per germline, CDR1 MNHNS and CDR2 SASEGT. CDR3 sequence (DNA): TGTGCCAGCATGGAGGGGGGCCGGGCTTTCTTT. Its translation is CASMEGGRAFF.

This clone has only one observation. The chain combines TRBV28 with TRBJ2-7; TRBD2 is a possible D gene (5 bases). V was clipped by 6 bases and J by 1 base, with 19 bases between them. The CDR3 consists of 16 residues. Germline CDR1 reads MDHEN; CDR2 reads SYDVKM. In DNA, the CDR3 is TGTGCCAGCAGCCAACTAGGCCCCTGGGGTTCCTACGAGCAGTACTTC. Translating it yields CASSQLGPWGSYEQYF.

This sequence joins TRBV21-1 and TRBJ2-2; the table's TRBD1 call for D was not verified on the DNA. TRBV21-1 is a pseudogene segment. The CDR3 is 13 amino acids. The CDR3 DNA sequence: TGTGCCAGCAACGGACAGGTCTCCGGGGAGCTGTTTTTT. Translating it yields CASNGQVSGELFF.

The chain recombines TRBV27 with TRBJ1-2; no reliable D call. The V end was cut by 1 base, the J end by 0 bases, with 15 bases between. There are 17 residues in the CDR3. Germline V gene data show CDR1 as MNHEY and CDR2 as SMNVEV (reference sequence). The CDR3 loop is CASSLYSTLGANYGYTF. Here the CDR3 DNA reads TGTGCCAGCAGTTTATACAGCACACTTGGTGCTAACTATGGCTACACCTTC.

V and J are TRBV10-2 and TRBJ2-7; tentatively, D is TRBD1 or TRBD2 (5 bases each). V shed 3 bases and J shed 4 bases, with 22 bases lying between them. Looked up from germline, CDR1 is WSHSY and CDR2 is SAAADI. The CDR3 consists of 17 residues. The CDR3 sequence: CASSDSKGDLTVYEQYF. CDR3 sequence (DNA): TGCGCCAGCAGTGACTCTAAAGGGGACCTGACAGTTTACGAGCAGTACTTC.

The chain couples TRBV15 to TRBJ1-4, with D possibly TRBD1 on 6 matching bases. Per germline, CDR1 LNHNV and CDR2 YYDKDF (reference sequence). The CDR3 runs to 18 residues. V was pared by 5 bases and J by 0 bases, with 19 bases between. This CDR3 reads CATSQRWGAFATNEKLFF. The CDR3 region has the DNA TGTGCCACCAGCCAGAGATGGGGGGCGTTTGCAACTAATGAAAAACTGTTTTTT.

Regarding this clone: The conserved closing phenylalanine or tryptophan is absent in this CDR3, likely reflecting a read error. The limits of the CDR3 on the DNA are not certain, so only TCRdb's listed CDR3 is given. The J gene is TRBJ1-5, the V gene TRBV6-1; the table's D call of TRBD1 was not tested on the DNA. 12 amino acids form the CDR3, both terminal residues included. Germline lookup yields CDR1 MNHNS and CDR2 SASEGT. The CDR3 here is CASGQYREDIAI.

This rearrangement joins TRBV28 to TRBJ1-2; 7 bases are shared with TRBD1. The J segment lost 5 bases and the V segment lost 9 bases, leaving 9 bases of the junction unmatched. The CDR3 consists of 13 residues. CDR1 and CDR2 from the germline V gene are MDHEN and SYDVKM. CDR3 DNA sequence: TGTGCCAGTTTACAGGGGATAGGGTATGGCTACACCTTC. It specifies CASLQGIGYGYTF.

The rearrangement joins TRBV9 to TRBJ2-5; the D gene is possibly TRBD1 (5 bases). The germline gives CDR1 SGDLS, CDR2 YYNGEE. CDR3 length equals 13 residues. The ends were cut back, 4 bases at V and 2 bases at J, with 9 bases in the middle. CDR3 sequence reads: CASSTGLQETQYF. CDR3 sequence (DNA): TGTGCCAGCAGCACAGGTTTACAAGAGACCCAGTACTTC. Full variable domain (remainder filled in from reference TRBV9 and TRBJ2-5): DSGVTQTPKHLITATGQRVTLRCSPRSGDLSVYWYQQSLDQGLQFLIQYYNGEERAKGNILERFSAQQFPDLHSELNLSSLELGDSALYFCASSTGLQETQYFGPGTRLLVL.

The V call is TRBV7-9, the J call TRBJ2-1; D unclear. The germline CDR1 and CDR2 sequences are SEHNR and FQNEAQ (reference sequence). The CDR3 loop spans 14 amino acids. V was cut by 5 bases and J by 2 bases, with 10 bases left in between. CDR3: CASSPSVTYNEQFF. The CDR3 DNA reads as TGTGCCAGCAGCCCGAGCGTTACCTACAATGAGCAGTTCTTC.

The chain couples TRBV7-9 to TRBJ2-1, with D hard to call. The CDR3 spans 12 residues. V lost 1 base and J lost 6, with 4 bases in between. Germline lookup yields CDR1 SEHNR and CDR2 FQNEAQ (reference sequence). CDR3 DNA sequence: TGTGCCAGCAGCTTAGGCAGCAATGAGCAGTTCTTC. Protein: CASSLGSNEQFF. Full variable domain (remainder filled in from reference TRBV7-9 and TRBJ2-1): DTGVSQNPRHKITKRGQNVTFRCDPISEHNRLYWYRQTLGQGPEFLTYFQNEAQLEKSRLLSDRFSAERPKGSFSTLEIQRTEQGDSAMYLCASSLGSNEQFFGPGTRLTVL.

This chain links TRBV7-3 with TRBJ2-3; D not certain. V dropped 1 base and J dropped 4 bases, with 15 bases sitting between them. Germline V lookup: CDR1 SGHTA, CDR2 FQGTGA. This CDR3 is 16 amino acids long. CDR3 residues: CASSLIGAVGSDTQYF. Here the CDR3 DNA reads TGTGCCAGCAGCTTAATCGGAGCAGTGGGGTCAGATACGCAGTATTTT. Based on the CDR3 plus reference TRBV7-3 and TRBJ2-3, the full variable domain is GAGVSQTPSNKVTEKGKYVELRCDPISGHTALYWYRQSLGQGPEFLIYFQGTGAADDSGLPNDRFFAVRPEGSVSTLKIQRTERGDSAVYLCASSLIGAVGSDTQYFGPGTRLTVL.

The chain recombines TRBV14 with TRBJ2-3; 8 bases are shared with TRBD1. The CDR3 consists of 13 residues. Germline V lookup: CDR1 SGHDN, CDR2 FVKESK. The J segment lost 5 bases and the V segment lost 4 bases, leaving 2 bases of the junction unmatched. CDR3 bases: TGTGCCAGCAGCCGTGGACAGGGAGATACGCAGTATTTT. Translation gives CASSRGQGDTQYF.

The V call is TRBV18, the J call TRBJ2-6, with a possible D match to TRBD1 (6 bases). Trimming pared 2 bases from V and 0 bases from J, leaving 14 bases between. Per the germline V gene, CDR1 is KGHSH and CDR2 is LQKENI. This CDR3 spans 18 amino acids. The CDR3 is CASSPRTDSSSGANVLTF. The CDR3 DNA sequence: TGTGCCAGCTCACCAAGGACGGACAGTAGCTCTGGGGCCAACGTCCTGACTTTC.

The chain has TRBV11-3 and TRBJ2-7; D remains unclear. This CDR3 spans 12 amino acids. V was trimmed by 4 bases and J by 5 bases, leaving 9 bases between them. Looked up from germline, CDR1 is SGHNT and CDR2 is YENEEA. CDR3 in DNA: TGTGCCAGCAGCTCACCGGGCAACGAGCAGTACTTC. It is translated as CASSSPGNEQYF.

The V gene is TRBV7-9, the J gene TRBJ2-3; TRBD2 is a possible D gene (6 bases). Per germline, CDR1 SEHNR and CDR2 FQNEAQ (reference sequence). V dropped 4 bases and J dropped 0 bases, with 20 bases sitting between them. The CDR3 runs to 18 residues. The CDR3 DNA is TGTGCCAGCAGCTCCCGAGCTGGGGACTTCTATAGCACAGATACGCAGTATTTT. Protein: CASSSRAGDFYSTDTQYF.

CDR3 nucleotide sequence: TGTGCCAGCAGCTTATTGGGACAGAATAATTCACCCCTCCACTTT. Protein product: CASSLLGQNNSPLHF. The chain carries TRBV7-2 and TRBJ1-6, with 7 bases that match TRBD1. Germline loops: CDR1 SGHTA, CDR2 FQGNSA. Trimming at V came to 2 bases and at J to 5 bases, leaving 3 bases not matched to a gene. This CDR3 spans 15 amino acids.

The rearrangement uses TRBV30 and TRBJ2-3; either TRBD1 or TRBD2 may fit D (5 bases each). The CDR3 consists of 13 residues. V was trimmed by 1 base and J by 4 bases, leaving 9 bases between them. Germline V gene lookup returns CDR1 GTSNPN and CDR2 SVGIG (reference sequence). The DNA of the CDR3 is TGTGCCTGGAGTGGGGACCACCCAGATACGCAGTATTTT. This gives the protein CAWSGDHPDTQYF.

The DNA for the CDR3 is TGTGCCATCAGTGATTTAGGGGGGACCTACAATGAGCAGTTCTTC. Its translation is CAISDLGGTYNEQFF. The V gene is TRBV10-3, the J gene TRBJ2-1; possibly TRBD1 or TRBD2 for D (6 bases each). The CDR3 covers 15 residues. CDR1 ENHRY and CDR2 SYGVKD come from the germline V gene. Trimming cost V 3 bases and J 2 bases, with 11 bases left between them.